Listed here are 14 T cell receptor beta chains from one sample, sequenced in a study of blood T cells in healthy people across ages. Then a second PCR, running about 6 to 12 cycles, was carried out with a sample-barcoded 5' primer and a J-beta primer mix. TCRdb ran MiXCR on the 5' RACE reads and lists one entry per CDR3 protein. The table has about 570,000 distinct CDR3 sequences, about 25% seen once. Another study also made use of these data, one on T cells of mothers and their children.

The sequenced material came from blood. Receptor source: a boy aged 2 to 10 in good health.

The gene calls are TRBV12-3 or TRBV12-4 and TRBJ2-5; the D is unclear. The CDR3 consists of 16 residues. V was cut by 6 bases and J by 5 bases, with 22 bases left in between. The CDR3 region has the DNA TGTGCCAGCAGCCATGCCGGGCAGCATTTCGGGGAGACCCAGTACTTC. It translates to CASSHAGQHFGETQYF.

The chain recombines TRBV29-1 with TRBJ2-5; D remains ambiguous. CDR1 and CDR2 from the germline V gene are SQVTM and ANQGSEA. V was pared by 4 bases and J by 0 bases, with 9 bases between. The CDR3 runs 13 residues. CDR3 nucleotide sequence: TGCAGCGTTGCAGGCAGGTACCAAGAGACCCAGTACTTC. Protein: CSVAGRYQETQYF.

The chain recombines TRBV20-1 with TRBJ2-7; 14 bases fit TRBD2. Judging by the DNA end, TRBJ2-1 fits better; the J call may be wrong. Looked up from germline, CDR1 is DFQATT and CDR2 is SNEGSKA (reference sequence). This CDR3 is 18 amino acids long. The CDR3 reads CSARARRLAGGPENEQFF. CDR3 bases: TGCAGTGCTAGAGCACGACGACTAGCGGGGGGGCCGGAGAATGAGCAGTTCTTC.

The table lists this clonotype with a few counts. This chain uses TRBV11-2 with TRBJ2-5, with 9 bases aligning to TRBD2. The better agreement between TRBJ2-1 and the DNA end casts doubt on the J call. Per the germline V gene, CDR1 is SGHAT and CDR2 is FQNNGV. This CDR3 is 14 amino acids long. The CDR3 DNA follows: TGTGCCAGCCATGGCGGGAGGGACTACAATGAGCAGTTCTTC. Amino acid sequence: CASHGGRDYNEQFF.

The V gene is TRBV19, the J gene TRBJ2-1; possible D gene TRBD2, 6 bases. Trimming pared 5 bases from V and 2 bases from J, leaving 13 bases between. The CDR3 is 15 amino acids. The germline V gene encodes CDR1 LNHDA and CDR2 SQIVND (reference sequence). The CDR3 protein is CASSPGVGTYNEQFF. The CDR3 DNA follows: TGTGCCAGTAGTCCGGGGGTGGGGACCTACAATGAGCAGTTCTTC.

The chain uses TRBV15 and TRBJ1-4; D not certain. V lost 0 bases and J 5 bases, leaving 16 bases between the germline ends. Germline V gene data show CDR1 as LNHNV and CDR2 as YYDKDF (reference sequence). The CDR3 length is 17 residues. In DNA form, the CDR3 reads TGTGCCACCAGCAGAGATACTCGCCAGGCCTACAATGAAAAACTGTTTTTT. This codes for CATSRDTRQAYNEKLFF.

The rearrangement links TRBV5-1 to TRBJ1-2; tentative D call: TRBD1 (6 bases). Germline CDR1 is SGHRS and CDR2 is YFSETQ. The CDR3 contains 14 residues. With 5 bases removed from V and 2 bases from J, the gap between germline ends came to 13 bases. Written as DNA, the CDR3 is TGCGCCAGCAGGACCCAGGGGCCAAACTATGGCTACACCTTC. Amino acids: CASRTQGPNYGYTF.

The CDR3 region is CASSSDRGLSRQETQYF. The CDR3, as DNA: TGTGCCAGCAGCTCCGACAGGGGGCTGTCGAGACAAGAGACCCAGTACTTC. The chain recombines TRBV13 with TRBJ2-5; the match to TRBD1 covers 10 bases. CDR3 length equals 17 residues. Per the germline V gene, CDR1 is PRHDT and CDR2 is FYEKMQ (reference sequence). The V segment lost 4 bases and the J segment 2 bases; nucleotides outside the gene matches: 10.

The chain carries TRBV7-8 and TRBJ2-1; 7 bases map to TRBD1. Germline V CDR1 and CDR2: SGHVS, FQNEAQ. The CDR3 loop spans 14 amino acids. The ends lost 5 bases at V and 3 bases at J; junction bases unmatched: 4. CDR3 in amino acids: CASSNRQGYNEQFF. The DNA for the CDR3 is TGTGCCAGCAGCAACAGACAGGGCTACAATGAGCAGTTCTTC.

This clonotype showed up just a few times. This chain connects TRBV2 to TRBJ2-4; 9 positions match TRBD1. CDR1 SNHLY and CDR2 FYNNEI come from the germline V gene. V lost 6 bases to trimming and J lost 8 bases; unmatched junction nucleotides: 5. The CDR3 contains 13 residues. CDR3 nucleotide sequence: TGTGCCAGCAGCAGGGACAGGGAATACATTCAGTACTTC. As protein: CASSRDREYIQYF. The full variable domain, its missing parts supplied by reference TRBV2 and TRBJ2-4, is EPEVTQTPSHQVTQMGQEVILRCVPISNHLYFYWYRQILGQKVEFLVSFYNNEISEKSEIFDDQFSVERPDGSNFTLKIRSTKLEDSAMYFCASSRDREYIQYFGAGTRLSVL.

The rearrangement links TRBV7-9 to TRBJ2-7, with a weak D call TRBD2 (5 bases). The germline V gene encodes CDR1 SEHNR and CDR2 FQNEAQ (reference sequence). CDR3 length: 13 amino acids. Trimming stripped 7 bases from V and 5 bases from J, with 15 bases between. In DNA, the CDR3 is TGTGCCAGCACGCCCGAGGCTAGCCACGAGCAGTACTTC. Translated, it gives CASTPEASHEQYF. Full variable domain (missing parts from reference TRBV7-9 and TRBJ2-7): DTGVSQNPRHKITKRGQNVTFRCDPISEHNRLYWYRQTLGQGPEFLTYFQNEAQLEKSRLLSDRFSAERPKGSFSTLEIQRTEQGDSAMYLCASTPEASHEQYFGPGTRLTVT.

The V and J genes are TRBV20-1 and TRBJ2-5; the match to TRBD1 covers 7 bases. The DNA end is more similar to TRBJ2-1, so the J call may be wrong. This CDR3 region has 12 residues. Germline CDR1 reads DFQATT; CDR2 reads SNEGSKA (reference sequence). CDR3 DNA sequence: TGCAGTGCTAGAGGATCGACAGGGGAGCAGTTCTTC. Amino acid sequence: CSARGSTGEQFF.

In this sample, this clonotype turned up a few times. The genes are TRBV25-1 and TRBJ1-2; 8 nucleotides line up with TRBD1. The CDR3 is made up of 16 amino acids. With V trimmed by 3 bases and J by 5 bases, 11 bases remained unmatched. The germline V gene encodes CDR1 MGHDK and CDR2 SYGVNS. CDR3 loop: CASSDPVGQGEYGYTF. The CDR3 nucleotides read TGTGCCAGCAGTGATCCCGTCGGACAGGGAGAGTATGGCTACACCTTC.

V is TRBV30 and J is TRBJ1-5, with D unclear. Germline V gene data show CDR1 as GTSNPN and CDR2 as SVGIG (reference sequence). V was cut by 3 bases and J by 6 bases, with 12 bases left in between. There are 13 residues in the CDR3. The CDR3 nucleotides are TGTGCCTGGAGCGCCCCAGCCCCTCAGCCCCAGCATTTT. Protein: CAWSAPAPQPQHF.